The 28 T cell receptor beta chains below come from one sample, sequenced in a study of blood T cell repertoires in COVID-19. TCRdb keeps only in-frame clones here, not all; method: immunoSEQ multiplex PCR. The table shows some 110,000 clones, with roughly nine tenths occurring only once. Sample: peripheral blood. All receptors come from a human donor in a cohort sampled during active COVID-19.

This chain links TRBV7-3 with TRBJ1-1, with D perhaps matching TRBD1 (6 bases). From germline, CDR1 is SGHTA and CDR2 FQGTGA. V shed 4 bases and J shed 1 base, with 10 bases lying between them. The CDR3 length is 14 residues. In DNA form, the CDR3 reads TGTGCCAGCAGCTCGCAGGGGCCGAACACTGAAGCTTTCTTT. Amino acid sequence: CASSSQGPNTEAFF.

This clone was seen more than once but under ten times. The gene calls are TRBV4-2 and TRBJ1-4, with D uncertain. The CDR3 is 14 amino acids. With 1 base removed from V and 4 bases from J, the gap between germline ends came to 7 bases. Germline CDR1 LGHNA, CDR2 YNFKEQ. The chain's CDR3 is CASSQADNNEKLFF. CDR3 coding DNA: TGTGCCAGCAGCCAAGCAGATAATAATGAAAAACTGTTTTTT.

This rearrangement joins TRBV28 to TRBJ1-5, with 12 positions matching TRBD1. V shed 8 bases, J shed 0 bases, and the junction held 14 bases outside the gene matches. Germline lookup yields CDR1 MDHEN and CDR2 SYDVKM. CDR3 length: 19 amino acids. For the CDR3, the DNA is TGTGCCAGCCTTTGGGGGACAGGGGGCTATCTGTCTAGCAATCAGCCCCAGCATTTT. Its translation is CASLWGTGGYLSSNQPQHF.

The CDR3 sequence is CASSRDQVTGELFF. CDR3 nucleotide sequence: TGTGCCAGCAGCCGTGACCAGGTGACCGGGGAGCTGTTTTTT. The rearrangement joins TRBV7-9 to TRBJ2-2; D remains unclear. The CDR3 length is 14 residues. Germline-derived CDR1 and CDR2 are SEHNR and FQNEAQ (reference sequence). V was trimmed by 5 bases and J by 5 bases, leaving 12 bases between them.

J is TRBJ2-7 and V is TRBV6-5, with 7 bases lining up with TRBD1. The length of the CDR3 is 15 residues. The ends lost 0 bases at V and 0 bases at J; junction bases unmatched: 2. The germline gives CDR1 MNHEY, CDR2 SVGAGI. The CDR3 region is CASSYSRDSSYEQYF. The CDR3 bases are TGTGCCAGCAGTTACTCCCGGGACAGCTCCTACGAGCAGTACTTC.

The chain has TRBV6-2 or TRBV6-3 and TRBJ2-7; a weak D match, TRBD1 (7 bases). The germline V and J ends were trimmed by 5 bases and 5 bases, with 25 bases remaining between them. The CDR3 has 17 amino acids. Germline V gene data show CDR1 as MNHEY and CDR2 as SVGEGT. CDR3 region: CASSPHRDSGFRNEQYF. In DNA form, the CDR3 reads TGTGCCAGCAGTCCCCACCGGGACAGCGGGTTTAGGAACGAGCAGTACTTC.

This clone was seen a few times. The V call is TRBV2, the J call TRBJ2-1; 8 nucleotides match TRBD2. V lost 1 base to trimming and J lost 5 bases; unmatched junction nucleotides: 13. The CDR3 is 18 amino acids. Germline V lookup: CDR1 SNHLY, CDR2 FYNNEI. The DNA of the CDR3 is TGTGCCAGCAGTGAAGGGTTAGCGGGGAGTCAAGTGGACAATGAGCAGTTCTTC. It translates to CASSEGLAGSQVDNEQFF.

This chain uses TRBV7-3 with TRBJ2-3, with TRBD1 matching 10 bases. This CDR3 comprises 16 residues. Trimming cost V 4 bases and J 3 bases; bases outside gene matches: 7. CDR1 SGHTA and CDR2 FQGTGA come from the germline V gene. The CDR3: CASSSGQGRGTDTQYF. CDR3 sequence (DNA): TGTGCCAGCAGCTCGGGACAGGGGAGGGGAACAGATACGCAGTATTTT.

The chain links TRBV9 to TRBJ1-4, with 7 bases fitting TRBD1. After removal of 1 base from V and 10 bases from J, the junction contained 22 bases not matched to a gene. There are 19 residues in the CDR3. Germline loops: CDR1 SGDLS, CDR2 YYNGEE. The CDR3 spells CASSVPEGASSRPPGKLFF. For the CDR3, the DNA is TGTGCCAGCAGCGTACCCGAGGGGGCGTCTTCGAGGCCGCCAGGAAAACTGTTTTTT. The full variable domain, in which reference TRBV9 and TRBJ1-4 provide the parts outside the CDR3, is DSGVTQTPKHLITATGQRVTLRCSPRSGDLSVYWYQQSLDQGLQFLIQYYNGEERAKGNILERFSAQQFPDLHSELNLSSLELGDSALYFCASSVPEGASSRPPGKLFFGSGTQLSVL.

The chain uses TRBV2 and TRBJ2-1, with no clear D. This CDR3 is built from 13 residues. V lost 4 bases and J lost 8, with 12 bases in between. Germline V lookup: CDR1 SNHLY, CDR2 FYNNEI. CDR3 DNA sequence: TGTGCCAGCAGTGTGAGGCCAATAGATGAGCAGTTCTTC. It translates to CASSVRPIDEQFF.

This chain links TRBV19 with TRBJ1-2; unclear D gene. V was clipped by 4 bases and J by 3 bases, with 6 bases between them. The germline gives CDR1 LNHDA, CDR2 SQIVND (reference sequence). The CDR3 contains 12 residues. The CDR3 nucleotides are TGTGCCAGTAGTACGAACTACTATGGCTACACCTTC. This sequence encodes CASSTNYYGYTF.

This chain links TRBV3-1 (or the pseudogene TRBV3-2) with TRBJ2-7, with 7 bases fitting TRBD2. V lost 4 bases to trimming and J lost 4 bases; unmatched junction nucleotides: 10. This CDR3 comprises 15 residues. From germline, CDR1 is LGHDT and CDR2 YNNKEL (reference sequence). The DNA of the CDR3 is TGTGCCAGCAGCCCCCCCTTGCGGGAGCCTTACGAGCAGTACTTC. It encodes CASSPPLREPYEQYF.

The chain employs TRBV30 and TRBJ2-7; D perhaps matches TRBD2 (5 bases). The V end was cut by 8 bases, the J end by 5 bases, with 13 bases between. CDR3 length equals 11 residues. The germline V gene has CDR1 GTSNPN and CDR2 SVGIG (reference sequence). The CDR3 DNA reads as TGTGCCGGAGGCAGAAGTAACGAGCAGTACTTC. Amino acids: CAGGRSNEQYF.

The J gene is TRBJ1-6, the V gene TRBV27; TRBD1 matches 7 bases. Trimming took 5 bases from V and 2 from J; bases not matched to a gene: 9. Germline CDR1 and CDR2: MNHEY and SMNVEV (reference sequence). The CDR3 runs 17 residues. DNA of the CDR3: TGTGCCAGCAGTACCCGGACAGGAATCGCCTATAATTCACCCCTCCACTTT. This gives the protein CASSTRTGIAYNSPLHF.

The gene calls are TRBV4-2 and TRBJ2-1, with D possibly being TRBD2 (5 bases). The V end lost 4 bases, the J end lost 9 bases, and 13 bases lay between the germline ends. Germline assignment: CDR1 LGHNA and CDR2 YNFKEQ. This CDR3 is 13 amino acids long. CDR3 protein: CASSPSPRSEQFF. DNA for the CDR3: TGTGCCAGCAGCCCTAGCCCGAGGAGTGAGCAGTTCTTC.

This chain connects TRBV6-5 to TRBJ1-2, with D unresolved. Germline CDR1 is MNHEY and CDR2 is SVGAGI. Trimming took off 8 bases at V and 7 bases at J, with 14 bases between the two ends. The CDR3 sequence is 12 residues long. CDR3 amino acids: CASLKSGSGYTF. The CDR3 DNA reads TGTGCCAGCCTAAAGTCGGGGAGTGGCTACACCTTC.

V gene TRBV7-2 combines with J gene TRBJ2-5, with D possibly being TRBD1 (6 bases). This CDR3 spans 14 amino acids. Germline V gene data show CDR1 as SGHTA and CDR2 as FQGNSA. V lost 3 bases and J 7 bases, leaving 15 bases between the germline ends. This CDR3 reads CASSLTGPKWTQYF. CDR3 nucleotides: TGTGCCAGCAGCTTGACAGGCCCTAAATGGACCCAGTACTTC.

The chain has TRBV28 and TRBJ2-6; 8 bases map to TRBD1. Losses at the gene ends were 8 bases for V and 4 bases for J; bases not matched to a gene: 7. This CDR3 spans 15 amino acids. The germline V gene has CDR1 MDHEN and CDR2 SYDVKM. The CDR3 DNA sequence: TGTGCCAGCCACTCCAGGGGGCACGGGGCCAACGTCCTGACTTTC. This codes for CASHSRGHGANVLTF.

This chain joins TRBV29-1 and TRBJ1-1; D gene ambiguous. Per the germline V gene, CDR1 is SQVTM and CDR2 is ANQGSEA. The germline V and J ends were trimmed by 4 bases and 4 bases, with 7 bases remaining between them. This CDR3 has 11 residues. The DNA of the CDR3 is TGCAGCGTTGGTTACAGCACTGAAGCTTTCTTT. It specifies CSVGYSTEAFF.

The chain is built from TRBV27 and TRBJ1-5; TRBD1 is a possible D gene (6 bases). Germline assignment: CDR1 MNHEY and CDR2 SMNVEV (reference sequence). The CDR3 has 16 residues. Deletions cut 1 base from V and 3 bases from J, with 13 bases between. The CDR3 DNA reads TGTGCCAGCAGTTTATGGGGTGGACAGTTCAATCAGCCCCAGCATTTT. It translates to CASSLWGGQFNQPQHF.

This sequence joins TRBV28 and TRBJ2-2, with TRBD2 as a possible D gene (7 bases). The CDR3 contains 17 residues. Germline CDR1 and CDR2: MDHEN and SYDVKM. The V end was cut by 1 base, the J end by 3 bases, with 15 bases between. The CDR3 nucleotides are TGTGCCAGCAGTTTATCAAATGGGGGGGCCTACACCGGGGAGCTGTTTTTT. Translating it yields CASSLSNGGAYTGELFF.

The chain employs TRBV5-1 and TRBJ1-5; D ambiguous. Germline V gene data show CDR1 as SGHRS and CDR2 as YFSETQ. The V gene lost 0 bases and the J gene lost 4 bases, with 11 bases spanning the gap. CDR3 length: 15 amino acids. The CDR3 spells CASSLEPEVNQPQHF. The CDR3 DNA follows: TGCGCCAGCAGCTTGGAACCGGAGGTAAATCAGCCCCAGCATTTT.

Here the CDR3 DNA reads TGTGCCACCAGCAGAGATCTTTCCCCGTCCGGGCAGTACTTC. It is translated as CATSRDLSPSGQYF. This sequence joins TRBV15 and TRBJ2-7; no clear D. Germline-derived CDR1 and CDR2 are LNHNV and YYDKDF (reference sequence). Trimming pared 0 bases from V and 9 bases from J, leaving 15 bases between. This CDR3 contains 14 residues.

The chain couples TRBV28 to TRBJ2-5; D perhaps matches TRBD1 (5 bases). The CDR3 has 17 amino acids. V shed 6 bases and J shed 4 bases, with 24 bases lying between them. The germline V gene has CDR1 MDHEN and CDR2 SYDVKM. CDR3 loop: CASSFPLTVLPGETQYF. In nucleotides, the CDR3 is TGTGCCAGCAGCTTCCCCCTGACAGTTCTCCCAGGAGAGACCCAGTACTTC. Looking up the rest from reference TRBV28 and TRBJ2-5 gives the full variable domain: DVKVTQSSRYLVKRTGEKVFLECVQDMDHENMFWYRQDPGLGLRLIYFSYDVKMKEKGDIPEGYSVSREKKERFSLILESASTNQTSMYLCASSFPLTVLPGETQYFGPGTRLLVL.

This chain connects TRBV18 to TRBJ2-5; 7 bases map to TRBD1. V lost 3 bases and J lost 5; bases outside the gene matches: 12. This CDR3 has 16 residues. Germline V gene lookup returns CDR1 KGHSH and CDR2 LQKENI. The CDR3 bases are TGTGCCAGCTCACCCTTTGACAGGGTGATTCAGGAGACCCAGTACTTC. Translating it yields CASSPFDRVIQETQYF.

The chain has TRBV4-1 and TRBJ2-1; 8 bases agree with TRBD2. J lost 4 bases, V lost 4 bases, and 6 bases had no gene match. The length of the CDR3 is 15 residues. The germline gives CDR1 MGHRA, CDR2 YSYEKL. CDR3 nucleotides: TGCGCCAGCAGCCGCCTAGCGGGTAATTACAATGAGCAGTTCTTC. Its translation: CASSRLAGNYNEQFF.

As DNA, the CDR3 is TGTGCCAGCAGCTGGGGAAATCCGGGACAGGGAAACACTGAAGCTTTCTTT. It codes for CASSWGNPGQGNTEAFF. The chain has TRBV5-5 and TRBJ1-1; 9 bases fit TRBD1. V dropped 3 bases and J dropped 2; count of bases not matched to a gene: 11. Germline CDR1 is SGHKS and CDR2 is YYEKEE (reference sequence). The CDR3 totals 17 residues.

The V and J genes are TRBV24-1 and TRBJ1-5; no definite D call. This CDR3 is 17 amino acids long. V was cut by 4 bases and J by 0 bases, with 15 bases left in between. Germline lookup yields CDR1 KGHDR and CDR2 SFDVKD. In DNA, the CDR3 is TGTGCCACCAGTGACCTAAAAATTCGGGTTAGCAATCAGCCCCAGCATTTT. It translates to CATSDLKIRVSNQPQHF.